This entry lists 4 T cell receptor beta chains sequenced from one sample in a study of T cell responses to AZD1222 COVID-19 vaccine. Some clones are missing from TCRdb's copy, which holds only in-frame ones; the method was immunoSEQ multiplex PCR. The sample consists of approximately 93,000 clones, about 91% of them appearing once. The sample consisted of peripheral blood, taken 28 days after the second AZD1222 dose. The receptor set was obtained from an adult who received the AZD1222 COVID-19 vaccine.

The chain links TRBV30 to TRBJ1-1, with D unclear. The CDR3 runs to 13 residues. Trimming cost V 4 bases and J 3 bases, with 12 bases left between them. Germline V lookup: CDR1 GTSNPN, CDR2 SVGIG (reference sequence). The CDR3 DNA reads TGTGCCTGGAAGACGGAGCGATACACTGAAGCTTTCTTT. Its protein product is CAWKTERYTEAFF.

The CDR3 DNA reads TGTGCCAGCAGACCTCGACAGGGGGCCCTAAATGAGCAGTTCTTC. It is translated as CASRPRQGALNEQFF. The rearrangement joins TRBV6-4 to TRBJ2-1; TRBD1 matches at 10 bases. Germline V gene sequence: CDR1 MRHNA, CDR2 SNTAGT. The CDR3 extends over 15 amino acids. V shed 6 bases and J 7 bases; nucleotides not matched to a gene: 9.

This chain joins TRBV6-5 and TRBJ1-3; D is undetermined. The CDR3 is 11 amino acids. V lost 7 bases and J lost 5, with 6 bases in between. From germline, CDR1 is MNHEY and CDR2 SVGAGI. CDR3: CASIVRNTIYF. CDR3 nucleotide sequence: TGTGCCAGCATTGTGCGAAACACCATATATTTT.

This clone was seen once. The rearrangement joins TRBV19 to TRBJ1-5; D remains ambiguous. CDR1 and CDR2 (germline): LNHDA, SQIVND (reference sequence). Trimming removed 8 bases from V and 2 bases from J, with 7 bases in between. This CDR3 has 12 amino acids. The CDR3 here is CASGLGNQPQHF. The CDR3 DNA reads as TGTGCCAGTGGACTGGGCAATCAGCCCCAGCATTTT.